These 16 T cell receptor beta chains were all obtained from the same sample, sequenced in a study of identical twins (dated by TCRdb to about 2016). Libraries came from 5' RACE. Sequencing was carried out with an Illumina HiSeq 2000. In-frame beta chains were kept once TCRdb had trimmed the public reads at Q25 with fastp and called clones with MiXCR. For every CDR3 protein sequence, its rows merge into one entry that carries the most common genes and DNA. The sample includes 1.5 million or so distinct CDR3 sequences, with more than 30% observed a single time. The ten largest make up under 0.35% of the sample. The sample taken for sequencing was cord blood. These receptors were collected from a newborn girl in good health.

This rearrangement joins TRBV20-1 to TRBJ2-5; no reliable D call. The length of the CDR3 is 14 residues. The germline gives CDR1 DFQATT, CDR2 SNEGSKA (reference sequence). V was cut by 3 bases and J by 0 bases, with 11 bases left in between. In DNA form, the CDR3 reads TGCAGTGCTAGTGTTTTTCGGTACCAAGAGACCCAGTACTTC. Residues: CSASVFRYQETQYF.

There are many counts of this clonotype. The chain has TRBV2 and TRBJ1-4; possible D gene TRBD1, 5 bases. Trimming took off 7 bases at V and 4 bases at J, with 13 bases between the two ends. Per the germline V gene, CDR1 is SNHLY and CDR2 is FYNNEI. The CDR3 is 14 amino acids. The CDR3 reads CASKRGPSNEKLFF. CDR3 coding DNA: TGTGCCAGCAAGCGGGGCCCTAGTAATGAAAAACTGTTTTTT.

The chain has TRBV20-1 and TRBJ2-7; tentatively, D is TRBD2 (5 bases). Germline values: CDR1 DFQATT, CDR2 SNEGSKA (reference sequence). The CDR3 runs to 14 residues. The ends were cut back, 6 bases at V and 1 base at J, with 16 bases in the middle. The CDR3 sequence is CSAEGSGGSYEQYF. The CDR3 region has the DNA TGCAGTGCGGAAGGGTCAGGAGGTTCCTACGAGCAGTACTTC.

This chain connects TRBV4-2 to TRBJ2-7; D perhaps matches TRBD1 (5 bases). Germline values: CDR1 LGHNA, CDR2 YNFKEQ. The CDR3 sequence is 15 residues long. With 0 bases removed from V and 7 bases from J, the gap between germline ends came to 16 bases. The CDR3 coding sequence is TGTGCCAGCAGCCAAGAAGGGGTAATTACGAGGGAGCAGTACTTC. It translates to CASSQEGVITREQYF.

This rearrangement joins TRBV20-1 to TRBJ1-2; D is ambiguous. Looked up from germline, CDR1 is DFQATT and CDR2 is SNEGSKA (reference sequence). V lost 2 bases, J lost 0 bases, and 7 bases lay in between. The CDR3 contains 13 residues. Here the CDR3 DNA reads TGCAGTGCTAGACGACCCCCTAACTATGGCTACACCTTC. This translates into CSARRPPNYGYTF.

This clonotype has a handful of counts. At one of its ends the junction is not consistent with the germline gene, which may arise from a read error. The rearrangement joins TRBV29-1 to TRBJ1-4; 7 bases align to TRBD1. CDR1 and CDR2 (germline): SQVTM, ANQGSEA. This CDR3 contains 14 residues. The CDR3 is CSVEGGRGFEKLFF. CDR3 coding DNA: TGCAGCGTCGAAGGGGGCCGGGGATTTGAAAAACTGTTTTTT.

Only a few counts were recorded for this clonotype. V gene TRBV20-1 combines with J gene TRBJ2-7, with TRBD1 as a possible D gene (6 bases). The CDR3 spans 14 residues. V was cut by 0 bases and J by 4 bases, with 13 bases left in between. From germline, CDR1 is DFQATT and CDR2 SNEGSKA (reference sequence). CDR3 coding DNA: TGCAGTGCTAGAGATCTGTGGGACAATTACGAGCAGTACTTC. It yields the protein CSARDLWDNYEQYF.

This clonotype was seen more than once but under ten times. The rearrangement joins TRBV20-1 to TRBJ2-5; D remains ambiguous. The end of the DNA aligns better with TRBJ2-7, so the J call may be wrong. Looked up from germline, CDR1 is DFQATT and CDR2 is SNEGSKA (reference sequence). CDR3 size: 9 residues. CDR3 nucleotides: TGCAGTGTCGCTCTCGAGCAGTACTTC. As protein: CSVALEQYF.

A remark on this clonotype: Since a much larger clone is just one base distant, this may be a read error. The CDR3 protein is CASNFPQLYGYTF. CDR3 nucleotides: TGTGCCAGCAATTTTCCACAGCTCTATGGCTACACCTTC. The chain employs TRBV12-3 or TRBV12-4 and TRBJ1-2; D unclear. The ends were cut back, 7 bases at V and 4 bases at J, with 13 bases in the middle. CDR3 length: 13 residues.

This clonotype was picked up a small number of times. The gene calls are TRBV2 and TRBJ2-1, with TRBD1 matching over 7 bases. Germline lookup yields CDR1 SNHLY and CDR2 FYNNEI. There are 12 residues in the CDR3. V lost 5 bases and J lost 7; bases outside the gene matches: 2. The CDR3 DNA reads as TGTGCCAGCAGTATACAGGGGAATGAGCAGTTCTTC. Translating it yields CASSIQGNEQFF.

The chain couples TRBV4-2 to TRBJ2-1, with D perhaps being TRBD1 or TRBD2 (5 bases each). Trimming cost V 3 bases and J 7 bases, with 22 bases left between them. Germline loops: CDR1 LGHNA, CDR2 YNFKEQ. The CDR3 sequence is 17 residues long. This chain's CDR3 is CASSQKSPGTPRNEQFF. CDR3 coding DNA: TGTGCCAGCAGCCAGAAGTCGCCCGGGACCCCCCGGAATGAGCAGTTCTTC.

The chain is built from TRBV27 and TRBJ2-3, with a tentative D call TRBD1 (7 bases). Germline CDR1 and CDR2: MNHEY and SMNVEV (reference sequence). Trimming pared 5 bases from V and 8 bases from J, leaving 14 bases between. There are 13 residues in the CDR3. CDR3 coding DNA: TGTGCCAGCAGTGGCAGGGGGGCGGGTACGCAGTATTTT. It encodes CASSGRGAGTQYF.

This clonotype was seen more than once but under ten times. The gene calls are TRBV20-1 and TRBJ2-4; D tentatively fits TRBD1 or TRBD2 (5 bases each). Trimming shortened V by 5 bases and J by 0 bases, and 11 bases separated the two germline ends. Germline V gene sequence: CDR1 DFQATT, CDR2 SNEGSKA (reference sequence). The CDR3 totals 14 residues. CDR3 DNA: TGCAGTGCTGTCCCCGGGACAGCCAAAAACATTCAGTACTTC. Translating it yields CSAVPGTAKNIQYF.

Ten or more counts support this clonotype. The chain uses TRBV20-1 and TRBJ2-5; 8 nucleotides match TRBD2. Germline lookup yields CDR1 DFQATT and CDR2 SNEGSKA (reference sequence). Trimming took 5 bases from V and 1 from J; bases not matched to a gene: 0. The CDR3 has 12 residues. CDR3 DNA: TGCAGTGCTCTAGCGGGCCAAGAGACCCAGTACTTC. This encodes CSALAGQETQYF.

The gene calls are TRBV20-1 and TRBJ2-3; 8 bases agree with TRBD2. V was clipped by 3 bases and J by 2 bases; unmatched bases: 7. CDR3 size: 15 residues. The germline CDR1 and CDR2 sequences are DFQATT and SNEGSKA (reference sequence). CDR3 DNA: TGCAGTGCTAGCCCAGCGGGAGAGCTCACAGATACGCAGTATTTT. It specifies CSASPAGELTDTQYF.

The chain carries TRBV20-1 and TRBJ2-5; D is ambiguous. Germline CDR1 reads DFQATT; CDR2 reads SNEGSKA (reference sequence). The CDR3 length is 14 residues. V lost 0 bases and J lost 4, with 12 bases in between. CDR3 nucleotide sequence: TGCAGTGCTAGAGATCCATTGGCAGTAGAGACCCAGTACTTC. The encoded protein is CSARDPLAVETQYF.